A single TCR beta chain is shown here with its context. The treatment here: oral pan-JAK inhibitor, 5-10 mg twice daily. The CDR3 covers 13 residues. The germline gives CDR1 SGHVS, CDR2 FNYEAQ. The V gene lost 5 bases and the J gene lost 4 bases, with 12 bases spanning the gap. The sample is drawn from a study of CD8+ T cells in alopecia areata. Study as a whole: Among treated patients, oral tofacitinib was administered at 5 to 10 mg twice daily.

Extraction and reverse transcription of RNA yielded cDNA as the sequencing template. Generated by immunoSEQ multiplex PCR, the TCRdb table keeps only in-frame clones and is missing some. The profile shows roughly 180,000 clones, 40% to 65% of them singletons. The sample was CD8+ T cells sorted from blood, taken around week 53, from a patient treated with tofacitinib. This TCR derives from a human donor with alopecia areata. The V call is TRBV7-6, the J call TRBJ2-7; D possibly corresponds to TRBD1 (6 bases). The CDR3: CASSLPGQYEQYF. CDR3 DNA sequence: TGTGCCAGCAGCCTCCCTGGACAGTACGAGCAGTACTTC.